The 10 T cell receptor beta chains below were found in one sample sequenced in a study of blood T cell repertoires in COVID-19. The method was immunoSEQ multiplex PCR; TCRdb's version includes in-frame clones alone and lacks a portion of them. Of 65,000 to 75,000 clones in the sample, around 90% were seen once. The sample consisted of peripheral blood. These receptors all come from a man aged 50 or older with acute or convalescent COVID-19.

This clone is medium-sized (0.01 to 0.1%) within its sample. This chain links TRBV2 with TRBJ1-2; D call uncertain. The CDR3 length is 11 residues. The germline CDR1 and CDR2 sequences are SNHLY and FYNNEI. Between the trimmed V and J ends, which lost 6 bases and 8 bases, there was a span of 10 bases. The CDR3 nucleotides are TGTGCCAGCAGGGACTTGGGGGGCTACACCTTC. Residues: CASRDLGGYTF.

This clone was counted a single time. The chain carries TRBV6-1 and TRBJ1-3; D ambiguous. In germline, CDR1 is MNHNS, CDR2 SASEGT. The CDR3 loop spans 18 amino acids. Trimming pared 2 bases from V and 2 bases from J, leaving 19 bases between. CDR3 residues: CASSEFGLGGSPGNTIYF. DNA of the CDR3: TGTGCCAGCAGTGAATTTGGCTTGGGAGGAAGTCCTGGAAACACCATATATTTT.

V is TRBV3-1 (or the pseudogene TRBV3-2) and J is TRBJ2-5, with D maybe TRBD2 (6 bases). Germline CDR1 and CDR2: LGHDT and YNNKEL (reference sequence). The CDR3 runs to 17 residues. Trimming removed 0 bases from V and 2 bases from J, with 16 bases in between. CDR3 nucleotides: TGTGCCAGCAGCCAAGAAAGACGCGGGGCGGAACAAGAGACCCAGTACTTC. Translating it yields CASSQERRGAEQETQYF.

This clone was seen once. The chain is built from TRBV2 and TRBJ2-3, with D possibly TRBD1 on 5 matching bases. Trimming removed 6 bases from V and 2 bases from J, with 12 bases in between. CDR1 and CDR2 (germline): SNHLY, FYNNEI. This CDR3 has 14 residues. In DNA form, the CDR3 reads TGTGCCAGCAGCCAGGGAATGGTCACAGATACGCAGTATTTT. As protein: CASSQGMVTDTQYF.

Written as DNA, the CDR3 is TGTGCCAGCACCATTAGCGGGAAGGGGGAAAACACCGGGGAGCTGTTTTTT. Encoded protein: CASTISGKGENTGELFF. The rearrangement uses TRBV28 and TRBJ2-2; 8 nucleotides agree with TRBD2. The V and J ends lost 7 bases and 2 bases, in that order; junction bases with no gene match: 12. The CDR3 covers 17 residues. Germline lookup yields CDR1 MDHEN and CDR2 SYDVKM.

In regard to this clone: Sequence at one end of the junction differs from germline and may be a read error. The gene calls are TRBV3-1 (or the pseudogene TRBV3-2) and TRBJ1-2; D uncertain. In germline, CDR1 is LGHDT, CDR2 YNNKEL (reference sequence). The CDR3 totals 12 residues. In DNA, the CDR3 is TGTGCCAGCACCCAACACAGAGATGGCTACACCTTC. It is translated as CASTQHRDGYTF.

This clone has just a few counts. This chain connects TRBV29-1 to TRBJ2-3; 12 bases map to TRBD2. V lost 8 bases, J lost 9 bases, and 6 bases stayed unmatched. Germline CDR1 reads SQVTM; CDR2 reads ANQGSEA. The CDR3 consists of 12 residues. The CDR3 DNA follows: TGCAGCCTCCGGACTAGCGGGGACACGCAGTATTTT. Translation: CSLRTSGDTQYF.

This clone was recorded at least ten times. The chain recombines TRBV7-9 with TRBJ2-5; D perhaps matches TRBD2 (5 bases). The CDR3 is 14 residues long. The germline V gene encodes CDR1 SEHNR and CDR2 FQNEAQ (reference sequence). V lost 4 bases, J lost 5 bases, and 14 bases lay in between. CDR3 in DNA: TGTGCCAGCAGCTCGGGCCCCAAGCGGGAGACCCAGTACTTC. Protein sequence: CASSSGPKRETQYF.

This sequence joins TRBV19 and TRBJ1-5; D is perhaps TRBD1 (5 bases). Germline V gives CDR1 LNHDA, CDR2 SQIVND (reference sequence). V gave up 2 bases and J gave up 7 bases, with 6 bases separating them. The CDR3 runs to 12 residues. The DNA of the CDR3 is TGTGCCAGTAGTATAAGACAGCAGCCCCAGCATTTT. It translates to CASSIRQQPQHF.

As for this clone: In the same sample, other DNA sequences code for this CDR3. CDR3 sequence reads: CSASSGFEQYV. The CDR3 DNA reads as TGCAGTGCTAGTTCAGGGTTCGAGCAGTACGTC. The rearrangement uses TRBV20-1 and TRBJ2-7, with a possible D match to TRBD1 (5 bases). V was shortened by 3 bases and J by 6 bases, with 9 bases between the two germline ends. The CDR3 sequence is 11 residues long. CDR1 is DFQATT and CDR2 is SNEGSKA in the germline V gene (reference sequence).